This TCR beta chain was identified during a study of cytomegalovirus exposure and HLA in healthy donors. Study-wide background: A prior study identified 110 million or so unique TCR beta sequences from roughly 180 million T cells. Study conclusions and caveats: Most likely, a cluster of highly shared sequence variants arose as a sequencing artifact. A later analysis reportedly found that, within productive TCRs, an Asian-associated ancestry cluster had fewer N-insertions than the mean observed across the approximately 690 donors.

The donors, nominally healthy at sampling, likely had unrecorded immune exposures. On this clone: Its specificity is unknown.

Germline V lookup: CDR1 SGHTS, CDR2 YDEGEE. Trimming at V came to 4 bases and at J to 7 bases, leaving 11 bases not matched to a gene. This CDR3 contains 15 residues. Vbeta (60) and Jbeta (13) primers were used in the PCR. Clones were sequenced by immunoSEQ multiplex PCR, and TCRdb holds only the in-frame ones, with some missing. This sample has roughly 130,000 clones, with 70% to 80% found just once. Sequencing input: PBMCs. This chain links TRBV5-8 with TRBJ2-1; 7 bases are a match to TRBD1. The receptor was derived from a woman aged 60 to 75 in good health and CMV-seropositive. In DNA form, the CDR3 reads TGTGCCAGCAGCCACGGGACAGCGATGGGGAATGAGCAGTTCTTC. It is translated as CASSHGTAMGNEQFF. The complete variable domain, with remaining parts taken from reference TRBV5-8 and TRBJ2-1, reads EAGVTQSPTHLIKTRGQQATLRCSPISGHTSVYWYQQALGLGLQFLLWYDEGEERNRGNFPPRFSGRQFPNYSSELNVNALELEDSALYLCASSHGTAMGNEQFFGPGTRLTVL.